The TCR beta chain described here comes from a study of blood T cell repertoires in COVID-19 (TCRdb year 2020). At the level of the whole study: Collaborator samples came from the United States, Italy and Spain and covered acute and convalescent phases of COVID-19. Where available, HLA class I and class II types were obtained from metadata supplied by the sample provider rather than from assay-based typing. The repertoires were made available in a free public database intended to serve as a resource for research on the immune response to SARS-CoV-2. Sample metadata almost always included a de-identified subject ID, COVID-19 status, age in years and sex. The samples were drawn from two sources: the first 160 participants of the ongoing ImmuneRACE study, and approximately 1,300 subjects contributed by 6 global collaborators. The prospective study material was composed of cDNA or gDNA derived from T cells, B-cell-depleted T cells, or PBMCs. Subjects who had been exposed to COVID-19, were actively infected with it, or had recovered from it provided the deeply sampled blood TCRbeta repertoires that made up the dataset.

About this clone: Its specific antigen is unknown. No qualities accompany the bases; no much larger clone lies one base away.

The immunoSEQ Assay, a bias-controlled multiplex PCR, was used to amplify TCRbeta CDR3 regions from genomic DNA. The paper's processing steps were these. The number of nucleated cells in each sample was estimated by amplification of reference gene primers within the assay. Sequence reads were collapsed and filtered to measure the absolute abundance of every unique TCRbeta CDR3 rearrangement. For each sample, productive Simpson clonality was calculated by taking the square root of Simpson's diversity index across productive rearrangements. Entries here come from immuneACCESS through TCRdb and include only in-frame sequences with V and J called. Some clones fail to appear in such tables; in the studies checked, an unresolved V gene covers under half of the shortfall, and the cause of the remainder is unknown. V and J calls and clone size are copied from that table; D and trimming were computed from the DNA. Counted in this sample were roughly 200,000 clones; about 82% of them appeared once. The ten biggest clones cover about 6% of the sample.

The CDR3 holds 17 amino acids from the cysteine to the phenylalanine. Only CDR3 DNA remains: 51 bases, in frame from the first base. The germline V gene specifies MRHNA as CDR1 and SNTAGT as CDR2. V loses 0 bases, J loses 9 bases, and the germline ends lie 21 bases apart. Paper-wide results and their limitations: Clinical and demographic metadata were provided uncurated, with the amount varying by source and participant.

Participants in the prospective study were enrolled through a virtual design, were aged roughly 18 to 100 years, and lived in approximately 25 United States geographic areas. In the prospective study, cohorts were assigned on the basis of participant-reported clinical history obtained from a screening survey and a study questionnaire. In the prospective study, whole blood, serum and a nasopharyngeal or oropharyngeal swab were collected from each participant by mobile phlebotomists. Prospective study participants could optionally give additional blood draws and questionnaires over an approximately 2-month period. Blood samples from the prospective study were shipped frozen or at room temperature prior to DNA extraction.

This clonotype was obtained from a man aged 40-49 years with acute COVID-19. The sample was PBMCs or T cells enriched from blood (not recorded which). The sequence is built from TRBV6-4 and TRBJ2-1, with TRBD1 tentatively as D gene (6 bases match). The DNA sequence reads TGTGCCAGCAGTGACTCGAGCAGGGGCCCCTCGCTGAGTGAGCAGTTCTTC. Translated, it reads CASSDSSRGPSLSEQFF.